This TCR beta chain was sequenced during a study of T cell clonotyping in hematopoietic cell transplantation. Whole-study findings and limits: At the given depth, recipient repertoires were over 95% de novo clonotypes. No sorting was done, leaving CD4 and CD8 contributions mixed. After transplant, recipient diversity fell while pathologically expanded clonotypes grew through day 180.

Samples: about 28 days before transplant, then days 30, 100 and 180 after. Produced via immunoSEQ multiplex PCR; TCRdb's table is partial and in-frame only. This table has under 6,500 clones, roughly 90% appearing once. Germline assignment: CDR1 SGHAT and CDR2 FQNNGV. The CDR3 sequence is 15 residues long. V was trimmed by 2 bases and J by 1 base, leaving 11 bases between them. Concerning this clone: Its antigen is currently unknown.

This rearrangement joins TRBV11-2 to TRBJ1-1; D perhaps matches TRBD1 (5 bases). This TCR came from a female patient between 50 and 59 years old who had an allogeneic stem cell transplant from an unrelated donor, so T cells may come from the graft donor. Some clones in this sample may be carry-over from other donors' samples. Source: peripheral blood mononuclear cells, taken 100 days after allogeneic stem cell transplant. In DNA form, the CDR3 reads TGTGCCAGCAGCTTAAGGGCAGGGAGGAACACTGAAGCTTTCTTT. It yields the protein CASSLRAGRNTEAFF.